This T cell receptor beta chain comes out of a study of control samples from healthy donors and cancer patients. CDR3 length: 15 amino acids. CDR1 is SGDLS and CDR2 is YYNGEE in the germline V gene. Trimming cost V 0 bases and J 0 bases, with 7 bases left between them. Sequenced by immunoSEQ multiplex PCR; TCRdb stores in-frame clones only, minus some. The sample records 75,000 to 100,000 clones, roughly 92% being singletons. Sequenced material: blood. This receptor was identified in a human donor in good health. The donor label of this sample is uncertain. The chain combines TRBV9 with TRBJ1-3; D is uncertain. Written as DNA, the CDR3 is TGTGCCAGCAGCGTAGGTCAGCTCTCTGGAAACACCATATATTTT. Translating gives CASSVGQLSGNTIYF. Complete variable domain (other parts from reference TRBV9 and TRBJ1-3): DSGVTQTPKHLITATGQRVTLRCSPRSGDLSVYWYQQSLDQGLQFLIQYYNGEERAKGNILERFSAQQFPDLHSELNLSSLELGDSALYFCASSVGQLSGNTIYFGEGSWLTVV.